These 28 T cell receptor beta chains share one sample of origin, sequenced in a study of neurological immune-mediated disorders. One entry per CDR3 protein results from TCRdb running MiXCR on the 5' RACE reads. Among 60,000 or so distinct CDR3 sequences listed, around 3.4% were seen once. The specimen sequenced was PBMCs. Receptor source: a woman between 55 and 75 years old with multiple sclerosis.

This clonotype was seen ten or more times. The CDR3 sequence: CASSPGQSTGELFF. In DNA form, the CDR3 reads TGCGCCAGCAGCCCCGGACAGTCAACCGGGGAGCTGTTTTTT. This chain connects TRBV5-1 to TRBJ2-2, with D possibly being TRBD1 (6 bases). The CDR3 sequence is 14 residues long. Trimming took 4 bases from V and 5 from J, leaving 12 bases between them. The germline gives CDR1 SGHRS, CDR2 YFSETQ.

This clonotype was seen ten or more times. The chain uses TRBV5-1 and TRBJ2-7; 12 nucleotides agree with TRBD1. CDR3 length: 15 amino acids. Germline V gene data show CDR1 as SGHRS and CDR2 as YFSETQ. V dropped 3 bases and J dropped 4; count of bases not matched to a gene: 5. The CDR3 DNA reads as TGCGCCAGCAGCTCGGGACAGGGGGCGTGGTACGAGCAGTACTTC. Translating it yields CASSSGQGAWYEQYF.

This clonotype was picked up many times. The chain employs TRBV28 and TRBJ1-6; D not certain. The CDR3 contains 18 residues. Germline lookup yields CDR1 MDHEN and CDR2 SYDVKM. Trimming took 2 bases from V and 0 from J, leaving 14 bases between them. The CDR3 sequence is CASSLRVGFLSYNSPLHF. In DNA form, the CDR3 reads TGTGCCAGCAGTTTACGGGTCGGGTTTCTCTCCTATAATTCACCCCTCCACTTT.

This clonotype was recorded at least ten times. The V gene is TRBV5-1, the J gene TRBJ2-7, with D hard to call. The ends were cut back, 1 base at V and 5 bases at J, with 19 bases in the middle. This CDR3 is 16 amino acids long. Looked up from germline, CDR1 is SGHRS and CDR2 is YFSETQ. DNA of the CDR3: TGCGCCAGCAGCTTGTCCCTGGCAGGCCCAACCCACGAGCAGTACTTC. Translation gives CASSLSLAGPTHEQYF.

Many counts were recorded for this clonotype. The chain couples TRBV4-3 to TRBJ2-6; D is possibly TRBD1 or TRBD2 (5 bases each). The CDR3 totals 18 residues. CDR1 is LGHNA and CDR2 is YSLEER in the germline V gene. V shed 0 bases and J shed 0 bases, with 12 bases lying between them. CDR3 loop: CASSQEEGSSSGANVLTF. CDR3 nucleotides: TGCGCCAGCAGCCAAGAAGAGGGGTCAAGCTCTGGGGCCAACGTCCTGACTTTC.

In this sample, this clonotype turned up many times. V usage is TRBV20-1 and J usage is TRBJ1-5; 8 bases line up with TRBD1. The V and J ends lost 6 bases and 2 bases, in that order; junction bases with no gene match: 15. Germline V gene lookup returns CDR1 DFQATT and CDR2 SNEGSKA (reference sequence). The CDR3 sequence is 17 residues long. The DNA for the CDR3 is TGCAGTGCCCCCCGGGTGGGCAGGGGGCGAGGCAATCAGCCCCAGCATTTT. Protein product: CSAPRVGRGRGNQPQHF.

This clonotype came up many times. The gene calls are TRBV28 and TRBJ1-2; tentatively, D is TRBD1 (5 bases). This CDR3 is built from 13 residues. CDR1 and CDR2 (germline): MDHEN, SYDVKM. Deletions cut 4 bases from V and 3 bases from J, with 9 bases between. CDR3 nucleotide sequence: TGTGCCAGCAGTTCCGGGACTCACTATGGCTACACCTTC. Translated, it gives CASSSGTHYGYTF.

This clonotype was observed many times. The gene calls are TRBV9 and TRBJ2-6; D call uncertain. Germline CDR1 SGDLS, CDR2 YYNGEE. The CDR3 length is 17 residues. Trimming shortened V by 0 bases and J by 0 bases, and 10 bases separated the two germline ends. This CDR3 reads CASSVAGLSSGANVLTF. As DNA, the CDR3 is TGTGCCAGCAGCGTAGCTGGGCTCAGCTCTGGGGCCAACGTCCTGACTTTC.

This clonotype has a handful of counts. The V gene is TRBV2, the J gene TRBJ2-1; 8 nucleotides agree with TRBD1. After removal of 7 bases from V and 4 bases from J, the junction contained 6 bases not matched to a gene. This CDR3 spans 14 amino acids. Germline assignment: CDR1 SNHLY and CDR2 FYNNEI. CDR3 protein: CASTPGTGYNEQFF. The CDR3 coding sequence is TGTGCCAGCACTCCCGGGACAGGTTACAATGAGCAGTTCTTC.

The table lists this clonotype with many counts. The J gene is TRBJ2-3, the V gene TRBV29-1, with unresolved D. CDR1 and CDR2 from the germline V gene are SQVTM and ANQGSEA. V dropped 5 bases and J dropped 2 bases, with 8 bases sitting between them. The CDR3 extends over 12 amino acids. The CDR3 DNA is TGCAGCGTTTGGGTCTTCACAGATACGCAGTATTTT. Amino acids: CSVWVFTDTQYF.

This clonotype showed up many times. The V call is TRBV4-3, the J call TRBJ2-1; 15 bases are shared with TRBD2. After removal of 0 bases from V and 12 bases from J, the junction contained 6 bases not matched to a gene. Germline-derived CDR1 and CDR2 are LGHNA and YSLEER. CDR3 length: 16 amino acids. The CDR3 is CASSQDWGLAGGGQFF. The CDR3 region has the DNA TGCGCCAGCAGCCAAGATTGGGGACTAGCGGGGGGAGGGCAGTTCTTC.

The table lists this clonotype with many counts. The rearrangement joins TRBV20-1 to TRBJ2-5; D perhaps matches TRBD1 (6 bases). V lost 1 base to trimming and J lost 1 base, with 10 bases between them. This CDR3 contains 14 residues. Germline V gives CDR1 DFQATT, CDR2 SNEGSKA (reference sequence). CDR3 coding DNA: TGCAGTGCTAGAGCTTCAGGGGCCCAAGAGACCCAGTACTTC. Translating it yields CSARASGAQETQYF.

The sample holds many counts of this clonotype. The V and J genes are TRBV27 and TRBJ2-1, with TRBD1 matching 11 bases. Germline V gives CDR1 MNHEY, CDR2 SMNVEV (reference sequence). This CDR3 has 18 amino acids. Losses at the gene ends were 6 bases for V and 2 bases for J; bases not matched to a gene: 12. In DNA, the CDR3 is TGTGCCAGCAGCCGCGGACAGGGGGCAGGAGGACCCTACAATGAGCAGTTCTTC. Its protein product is CASSRGQGAGGPYNEQFF.

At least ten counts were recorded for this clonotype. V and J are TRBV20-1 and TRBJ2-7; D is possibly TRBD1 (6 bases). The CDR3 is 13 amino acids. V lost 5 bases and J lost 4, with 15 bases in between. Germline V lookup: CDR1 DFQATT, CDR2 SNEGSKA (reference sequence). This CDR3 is CSAQRTETYEQYF. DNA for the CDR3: TGCAGTGCTCAAAGGACAGAGACTTACGAGCAGTACTTC.

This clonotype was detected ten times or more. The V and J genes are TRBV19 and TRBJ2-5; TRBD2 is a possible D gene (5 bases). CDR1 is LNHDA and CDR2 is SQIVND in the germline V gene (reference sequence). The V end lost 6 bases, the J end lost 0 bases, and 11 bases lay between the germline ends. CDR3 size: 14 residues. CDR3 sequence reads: CASSLRGNQETQYF. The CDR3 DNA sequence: TGTGCCAGTAGCTTACGGGGAAACCAAGAGACCCAGTACTTC.

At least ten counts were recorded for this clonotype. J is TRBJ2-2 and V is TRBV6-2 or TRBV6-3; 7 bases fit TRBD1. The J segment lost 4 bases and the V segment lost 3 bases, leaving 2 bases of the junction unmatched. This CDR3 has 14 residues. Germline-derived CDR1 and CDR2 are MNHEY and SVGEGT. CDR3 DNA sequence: TGTGCCAGCAGTTATCGACAGGGCACCGGGGAGCTGTTTTTT. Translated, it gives CASSYRQGTGELFF.

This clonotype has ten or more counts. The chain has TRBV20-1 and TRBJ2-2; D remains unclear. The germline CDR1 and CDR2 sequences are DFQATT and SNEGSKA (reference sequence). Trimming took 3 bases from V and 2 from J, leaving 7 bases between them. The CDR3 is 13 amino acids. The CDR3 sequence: CSASGSNTGELFF. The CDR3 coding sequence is TGCAGTGCTAGCGGTAGTAACACCGGGGAGCTGTTTTTT.

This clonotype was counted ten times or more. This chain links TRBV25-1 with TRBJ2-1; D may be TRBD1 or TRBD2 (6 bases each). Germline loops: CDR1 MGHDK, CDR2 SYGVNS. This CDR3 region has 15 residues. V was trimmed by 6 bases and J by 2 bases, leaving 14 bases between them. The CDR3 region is CASSIGGGTYNEQFF. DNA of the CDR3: TGTGCCAGCAGCATAGGGGGAGGAACCTACAATGAGCAGTTCTTC.

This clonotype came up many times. The CDR3 protein is CSAPAGYYNEQFF. The CDR3 DNA is TGCAGCGCTCCAGCGGGATACTACAATGAGCAGTTCTTC. The chain employs TRBV29-1 and TRBJ2-1, with 7 bases identical to TRBD2. The V gene's germline CDR1 is SQVTM and CDR2 ANQGSEA. This CDR3 region has 13 residues. Germline trimming cut 7 bases from V and 3 bases from J; bases unmatched to any gene: 6.

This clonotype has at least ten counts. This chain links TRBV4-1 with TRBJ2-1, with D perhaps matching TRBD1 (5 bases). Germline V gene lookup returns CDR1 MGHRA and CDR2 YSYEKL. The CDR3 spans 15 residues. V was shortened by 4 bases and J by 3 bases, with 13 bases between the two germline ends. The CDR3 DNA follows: TGCGCCAGCAGCCTTAAGACAGTTCGCTACAATGAGCAGTTCTTC. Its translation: CASSLKTVRYNEQFF.

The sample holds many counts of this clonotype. The CDR3: CASSPTGLSSYEQYF. The CDR3 coding sequence is TGCGCCAGCAGCCCCACGGGCCTGAGCTCCTACGAGCAGTACTTC. The chain has TRBV5-1 and TRBJ2-7; D uncertain. CDR1 and CDR2 (germline): SGHRS, YFSETQ. Trimming took off 4 bases at V and 0 bases at J, with 14 bases between the two ends. The CDR3 is made up of 15 amino acids.

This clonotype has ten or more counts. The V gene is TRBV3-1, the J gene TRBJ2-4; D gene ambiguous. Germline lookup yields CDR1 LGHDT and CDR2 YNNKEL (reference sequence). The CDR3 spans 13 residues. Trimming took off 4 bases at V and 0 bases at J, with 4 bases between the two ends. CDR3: CASSLLAKNIQYF. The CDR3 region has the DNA TGTGCCAGCAGCCTTCTAGCCAAAAACATTCAGTACTTC.

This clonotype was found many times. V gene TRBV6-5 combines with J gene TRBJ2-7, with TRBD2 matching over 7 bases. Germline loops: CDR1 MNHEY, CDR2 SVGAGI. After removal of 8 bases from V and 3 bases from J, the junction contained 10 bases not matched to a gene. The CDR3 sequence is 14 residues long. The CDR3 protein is CASGRLGGIYEQYF. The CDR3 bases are TGTGCCAGCGGTCGACTCGGGGGGATCTACGAGCAGTACTTC.

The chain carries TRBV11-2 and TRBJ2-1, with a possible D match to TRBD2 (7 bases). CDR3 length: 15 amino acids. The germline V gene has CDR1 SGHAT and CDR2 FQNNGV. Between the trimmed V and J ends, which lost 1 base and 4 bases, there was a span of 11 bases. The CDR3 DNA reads TGTGCCAGCAGCTTAGGAGGGGGGGGTTACAATGAGCAGTTCTTC. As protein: CASSLGGGGYNEQFF.

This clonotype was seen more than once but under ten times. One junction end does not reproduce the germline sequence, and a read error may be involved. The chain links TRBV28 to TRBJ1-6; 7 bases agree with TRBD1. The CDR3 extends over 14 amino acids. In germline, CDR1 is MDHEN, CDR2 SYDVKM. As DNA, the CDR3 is TGTGCCAGCAGTTCCGGGGACAGCTATTCAACCCTCAACTTT. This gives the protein CASSSGDSYSTLNF.

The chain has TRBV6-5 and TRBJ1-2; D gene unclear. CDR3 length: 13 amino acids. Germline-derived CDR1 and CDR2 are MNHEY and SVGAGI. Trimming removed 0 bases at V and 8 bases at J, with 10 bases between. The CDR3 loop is CASSYSKGYGYTF. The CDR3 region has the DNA TGTGCCAGCAGTTACTCGAAAGGGTACGGCTACACCTTC.

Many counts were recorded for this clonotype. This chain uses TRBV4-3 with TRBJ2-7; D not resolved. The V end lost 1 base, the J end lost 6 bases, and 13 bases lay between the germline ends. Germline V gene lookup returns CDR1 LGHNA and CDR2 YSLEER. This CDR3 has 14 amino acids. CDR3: CASSQGPREGEQYF. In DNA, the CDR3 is TGCGCCAGCAGCCAAGGTCCCAGAGAAGGCGAGCAGTACTTC.

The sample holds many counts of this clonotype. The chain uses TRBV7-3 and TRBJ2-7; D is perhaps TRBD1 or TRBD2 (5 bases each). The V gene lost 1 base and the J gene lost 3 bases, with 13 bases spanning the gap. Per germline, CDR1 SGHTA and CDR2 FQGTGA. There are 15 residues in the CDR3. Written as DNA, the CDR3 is TGTGCCAGCAGCTTAAGGGACGGAGAGTTCTACGAGCAGTACTTC. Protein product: CASSLRDGEFYEQYF.